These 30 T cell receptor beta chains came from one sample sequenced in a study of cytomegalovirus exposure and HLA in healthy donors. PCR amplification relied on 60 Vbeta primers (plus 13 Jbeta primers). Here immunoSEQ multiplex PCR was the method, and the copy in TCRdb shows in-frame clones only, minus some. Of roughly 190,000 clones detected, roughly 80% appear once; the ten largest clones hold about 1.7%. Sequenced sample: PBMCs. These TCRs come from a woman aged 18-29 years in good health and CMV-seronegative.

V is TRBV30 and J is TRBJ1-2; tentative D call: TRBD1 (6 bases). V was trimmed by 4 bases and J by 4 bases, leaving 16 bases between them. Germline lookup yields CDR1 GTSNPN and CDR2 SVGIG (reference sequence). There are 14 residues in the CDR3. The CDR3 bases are TGTGCCTGGACCTGGACACCAGGGGTCTATGGCTACACCTTC. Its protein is CAWTWTPGVYGYTF. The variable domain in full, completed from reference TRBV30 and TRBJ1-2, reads SQTIHQWPATLVQPVGSPLSLECTVEGTSNPNLYWYRQAAGRGLQLLFYSVGIGQISSEVPQNLSASRPQDRQFILSSKKLLLSDSGFYLCAWTWTPGVYGYTFGSGTRLTVV.

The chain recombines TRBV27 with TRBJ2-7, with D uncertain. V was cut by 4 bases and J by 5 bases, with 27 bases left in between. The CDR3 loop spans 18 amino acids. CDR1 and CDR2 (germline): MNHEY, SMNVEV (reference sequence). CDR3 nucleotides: TGTGCCAGCAGTTCCGATCCCAGGTGCCCGTCGATGTACGACGAGCAGTACGTC. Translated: CASSSDPRCPSMYDEQYV.

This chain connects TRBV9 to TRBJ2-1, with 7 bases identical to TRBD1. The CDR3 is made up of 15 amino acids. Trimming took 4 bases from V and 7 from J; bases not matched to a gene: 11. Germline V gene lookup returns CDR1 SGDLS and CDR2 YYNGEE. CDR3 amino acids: CASSTIGTEGNEQFF. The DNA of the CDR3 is TGTGCCAGCAGCACCATTGGGACAGAAGGGAATGAGCAGTTCTTC.

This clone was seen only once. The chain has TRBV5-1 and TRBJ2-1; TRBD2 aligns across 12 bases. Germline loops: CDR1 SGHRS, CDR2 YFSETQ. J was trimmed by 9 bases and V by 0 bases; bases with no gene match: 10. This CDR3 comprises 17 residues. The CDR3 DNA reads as TGCGCCAGCAGCTTGGCCGTTGCTAGCGGGAGGGCGACTGAGCAGTTCTTC. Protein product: CASSLAVASGRATEQFF.

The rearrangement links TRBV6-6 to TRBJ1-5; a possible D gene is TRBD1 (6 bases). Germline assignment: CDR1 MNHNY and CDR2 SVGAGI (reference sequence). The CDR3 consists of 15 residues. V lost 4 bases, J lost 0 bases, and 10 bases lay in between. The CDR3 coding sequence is TGTGCCAGCAGTTGGTCAGGGGATAGCAATCAGCCCCAGCATTTT. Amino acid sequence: CASSWSGDSNQPQHF.

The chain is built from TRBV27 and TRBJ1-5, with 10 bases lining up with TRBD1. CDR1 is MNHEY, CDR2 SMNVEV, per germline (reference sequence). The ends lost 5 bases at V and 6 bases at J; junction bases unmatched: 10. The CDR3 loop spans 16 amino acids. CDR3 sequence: CASSPLGQGDGQPQHF. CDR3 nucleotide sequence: TGTGCCAGCAGTCCCCTCGGACAGGGGGATGGTCAGCCCCAGCATTTT.

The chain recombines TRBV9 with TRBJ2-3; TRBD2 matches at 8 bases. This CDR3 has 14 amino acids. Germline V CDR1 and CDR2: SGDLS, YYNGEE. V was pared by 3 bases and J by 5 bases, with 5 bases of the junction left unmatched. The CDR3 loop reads CASSGSGTRDTQYF. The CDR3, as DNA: TGTGCCAGCAGCGGTAGCGGGACGAGAGATACGCAGTATTTT.

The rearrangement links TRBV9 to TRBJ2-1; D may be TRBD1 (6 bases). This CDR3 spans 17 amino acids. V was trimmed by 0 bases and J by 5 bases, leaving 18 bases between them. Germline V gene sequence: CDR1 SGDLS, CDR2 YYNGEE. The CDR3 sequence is CASSVDQGLYMNNEQFF. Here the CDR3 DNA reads TGTGCCAGCAGCGTAGATCAGGGGCTGTATATGAACAATGAGCAGTTCTTC.

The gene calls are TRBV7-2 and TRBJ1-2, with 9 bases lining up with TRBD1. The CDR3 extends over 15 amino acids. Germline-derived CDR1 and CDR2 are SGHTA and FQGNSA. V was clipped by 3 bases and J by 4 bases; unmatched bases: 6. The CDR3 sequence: CASSFPRTGAYGYTF. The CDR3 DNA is TGTGCCAGCAGCTTCCCCCGGACAGGGGCCTATGGCTACACCTTC. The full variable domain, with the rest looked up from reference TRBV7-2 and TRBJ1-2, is GAGVSQSPSNKVTEKGKDVELRCDPISGHTALYWYRQSLGQGLEFLIYFQGNSAPDKSGLPSDRFSAERTGGSVSTLTIQRTQQEDSAVYLCASSFPRTGAYGYTFGSGTRLTVV.

Here the CDR3 reads CASSRTGTTGNTIYF. The CDR3 nucleotides read TGTGCCAGCAGTCGGACCGGGACAACTGGAAACACCATATATTTT. The chain couples TRBV28 to TRBJ1-3, with D possibly being TRBD1 (6 bases). Germline loops: CDR1 MDHEN, CDR2 SYDVKM. There are 15 residues in the CDR3. Trimming pared 5 bases from V and 2 bases from J, leaving 13 bases between.

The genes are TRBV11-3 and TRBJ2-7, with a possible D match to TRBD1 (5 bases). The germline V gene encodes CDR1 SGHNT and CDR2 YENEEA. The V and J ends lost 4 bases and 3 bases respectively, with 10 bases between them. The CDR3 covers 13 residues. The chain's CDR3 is CASSSRQGYEQYF. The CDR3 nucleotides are TGTGCCAGCAGCTCTAGGCAGGGCTACGAGCAGTACTTC.

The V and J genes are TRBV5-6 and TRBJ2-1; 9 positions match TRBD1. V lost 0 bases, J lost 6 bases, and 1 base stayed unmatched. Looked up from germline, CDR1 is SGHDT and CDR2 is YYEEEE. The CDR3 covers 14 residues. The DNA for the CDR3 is TGTGCCAGCAGCTTGGTGGACAGGGGCAATGAGCAGTTCTTC. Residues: CASSLVDRGNEQFF.

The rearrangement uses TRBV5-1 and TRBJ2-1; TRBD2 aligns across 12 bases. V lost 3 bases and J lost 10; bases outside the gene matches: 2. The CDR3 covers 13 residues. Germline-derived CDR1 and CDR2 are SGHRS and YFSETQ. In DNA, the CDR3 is TGCGCCAGCAGCTCCGGACTAGCGGGAGAGCAGTTCTTC. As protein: CASSSGLAGEQFF.

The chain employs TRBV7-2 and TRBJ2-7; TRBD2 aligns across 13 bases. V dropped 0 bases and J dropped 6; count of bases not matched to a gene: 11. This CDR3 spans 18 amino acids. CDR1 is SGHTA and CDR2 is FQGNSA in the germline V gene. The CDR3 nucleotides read TGTGCCAGCAGCTTAGCGTTTGCTGGACTAGCGGGAGAATCCGAGCAGTACTTC. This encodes CASSLAFAGLAGESEQYF.

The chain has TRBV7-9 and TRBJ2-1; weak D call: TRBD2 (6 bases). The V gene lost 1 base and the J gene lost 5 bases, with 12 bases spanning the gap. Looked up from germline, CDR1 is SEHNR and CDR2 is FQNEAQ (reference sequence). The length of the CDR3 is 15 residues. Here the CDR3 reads CASSLGLLADNEQFF. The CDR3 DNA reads TGTGCCAGCAGCTTAGGATTACTAGCCGACAATGAGCAGTTCTTC. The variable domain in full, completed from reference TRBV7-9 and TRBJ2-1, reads DTGVSQNPRHKITKRGQNVTFRCDPISEHNRLYWYRQTLGQGPEFLTYFQNEAQLEKSRLLSDRFSAERPKGSFSTLEIQRTEQGDSAMYLCASSLGLLADNEQFFGPGTRLTVL.

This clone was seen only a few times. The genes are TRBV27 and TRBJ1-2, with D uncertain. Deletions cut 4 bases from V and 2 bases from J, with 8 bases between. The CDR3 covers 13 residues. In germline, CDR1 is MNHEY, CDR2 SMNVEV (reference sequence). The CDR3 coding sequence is TGTGCCAGCAGTTCGACATTAAACTATGGCTACACCTTC. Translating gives CASSSTLNYGYTF.

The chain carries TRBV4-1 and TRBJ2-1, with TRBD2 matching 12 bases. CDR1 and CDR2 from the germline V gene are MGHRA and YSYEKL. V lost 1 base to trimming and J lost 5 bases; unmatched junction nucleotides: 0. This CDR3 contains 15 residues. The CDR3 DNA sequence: TGCGCCAGCAGCCAAGGACTAGCGGGAGACAATGAGCAGTTCTTC. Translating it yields CASSQGLAGDNEQFF.

The CDR3 region has the DNA TGTGCCAGCAGGGCGGGAGGGCGATACAATGAGCAGTTCTTC. It yields the protein CASRAGGRYNEQFF. The gene calls are TRBV2 and TRBJ2-1, with 9 bases aligning to TRBD2. CDR1 and CDR2 (germline): SNHLY, FYNNEI. The V gene end was trimmed by 6 bases and the J gene end by 4 bases; junction bases not matched to a gene: 4. CDR3 length: 14 amino acids.

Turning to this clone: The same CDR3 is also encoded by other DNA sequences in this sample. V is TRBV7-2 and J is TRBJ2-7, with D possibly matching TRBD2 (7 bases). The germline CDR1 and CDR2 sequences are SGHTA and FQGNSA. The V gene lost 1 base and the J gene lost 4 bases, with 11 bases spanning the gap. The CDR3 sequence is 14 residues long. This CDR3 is CASSLGGGPYEQYF. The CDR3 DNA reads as TGTGCCAGCAGCTTAGGGGGGGGGCCATACGAGCAGTACTTC.

CDR3 sequence reads: CAWRTQVGGRFSGYTF. DNA of the CDR3: TGTGCCTGGAGGACCCAAGTAGGAGGGAGGTTTAGTGGCTACACCTTC. The chain couples TRBV30 to TRBJ1-2; D remains ambiguous. Germline CDR1 and CDR2: GTSNPN and SVGIG (reference sequence). CDR3 length equals 16 residues. V lost 3 bases and J 7 bases, leaving 24 bases between the germline ends.

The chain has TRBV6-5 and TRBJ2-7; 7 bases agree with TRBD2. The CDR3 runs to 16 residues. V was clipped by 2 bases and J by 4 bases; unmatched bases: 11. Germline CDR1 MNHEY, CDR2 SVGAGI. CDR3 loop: CASSYRLTGREYEQYF. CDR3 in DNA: TGTGCCAGCAGTTACCGCCTGACTGGGCGGGAGTACGAGCAGTACTTC.

This CDR3 is CASSSAYEQYF. As DNA, the CDR3 is TGTGCCAGCAGCTCTGCCTACGAGCAGTACTTC. The rearrangement links TRBV6-5 to TRBJ2-7; D not certain. CDR3 length: 11 amino acids. Germline CDR1 MNHEY, CDR2 SVGAGI. With 6 bases removed from V and 2 bases from J, the gap between germline ends came to 5 bases.

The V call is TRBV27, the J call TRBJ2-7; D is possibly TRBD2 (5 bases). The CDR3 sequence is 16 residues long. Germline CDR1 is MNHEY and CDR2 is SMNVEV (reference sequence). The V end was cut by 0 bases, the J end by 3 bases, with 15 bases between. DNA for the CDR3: TGTGCCAGCAGTTTATCGTCTTCCCCGGCGGGCTACGAGCAGTACTTC. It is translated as CASSLSSSPAGYEQYF.

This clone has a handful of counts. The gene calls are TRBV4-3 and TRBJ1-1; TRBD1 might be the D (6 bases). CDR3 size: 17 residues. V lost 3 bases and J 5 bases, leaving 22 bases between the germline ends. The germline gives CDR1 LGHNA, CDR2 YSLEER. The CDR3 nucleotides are TGCGCCAGCAGCCAGCCTCGCGACGGGGGGCGCGGGACTGAAGCTTTCTTT. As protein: CASSQPRDGGRGTEAFF.

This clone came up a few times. CDR3 sequence reads: CASSLRTEINEKLFF. CDR3 DNA: TGCGCCAGCAGCCTTAGGACAGAGATTAATGAAAAACTGTTTTTT. The chain has TRBV4-3 and TRBJ1-4; D possibly corresponds to TRBD1 (6 bases). Germline V CDR1 and CDR2: LGHNA, YSLEER. This CDR3 region has 15 residues. The V end was cut by 4 bases, the J end by 4 bases, with 13 bases between.

CDR3 loop: CASSRTGRENEQFF. The CDR3 bases are TGTGCCTCGTCCCGGACAGGGAGGGAGAATGAGCAGTTCTTC. This sequence joins TRBV11-3 and TRBJ2-1, with a possible D match to TRBD1 (8 bases). The CDR3 runs 14 residues. The ends were cut back, 11 bases at V and 7 bases at J, with 21 bases in the middle. Germline assignment: CDR1 SGHNT and CDR2 YENEEA.

This CDR3 reads CASSEPGPGTSWRNEQFF. The CDR3 bases are TGTGCCAGCAGTGAACCCGGACCCGGGACTAGCTGGCGTAATGAGCAGTTCTTC. V usage is TRBV25-1 and J usage is TRBJ2-1; 9 bases line up with TRBD2. V was pared by 2 bases and J by 7 bases, with 15 bases of the junction left unmatched. The V gene's germline CDR1 is MGHDK and CDR2 SYGVNS. This CDR3 region has 18 residues.

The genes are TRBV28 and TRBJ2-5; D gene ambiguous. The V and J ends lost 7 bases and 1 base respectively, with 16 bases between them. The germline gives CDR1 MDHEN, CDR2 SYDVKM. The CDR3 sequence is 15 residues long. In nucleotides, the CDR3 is TGTGCCAGCAACTTCGAAGGTGAGGCCCAAGAGACCCAGTACTTC. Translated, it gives CASNFEGEAQETQYF.

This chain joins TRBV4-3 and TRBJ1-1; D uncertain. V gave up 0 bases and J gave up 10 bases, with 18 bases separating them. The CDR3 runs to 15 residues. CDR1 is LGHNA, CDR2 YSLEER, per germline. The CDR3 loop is CASSQDGVSGLGAFF. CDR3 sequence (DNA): TGCGCCAGCAGCCAAGATGGCGTAAGCGGGCTAGGAGCTTTCTTT.

In DNA form, the CDR3 reads TGTGCCAGCAGTTACTCGCTAGCCAAAAACATTCAGTACTTC. This sequence encodes CASSYSLAKNIQYF. The chain recombines TRBV27 with TRBJ2-4, with D hard to call. The CDR3 covers 14 residues. Trimming removed 4 bases at V and 0 bases at J, with 7 bases between. The V gene's germline CDR1 is MNHEY and CDR2 SMNVEV (reference sequence).